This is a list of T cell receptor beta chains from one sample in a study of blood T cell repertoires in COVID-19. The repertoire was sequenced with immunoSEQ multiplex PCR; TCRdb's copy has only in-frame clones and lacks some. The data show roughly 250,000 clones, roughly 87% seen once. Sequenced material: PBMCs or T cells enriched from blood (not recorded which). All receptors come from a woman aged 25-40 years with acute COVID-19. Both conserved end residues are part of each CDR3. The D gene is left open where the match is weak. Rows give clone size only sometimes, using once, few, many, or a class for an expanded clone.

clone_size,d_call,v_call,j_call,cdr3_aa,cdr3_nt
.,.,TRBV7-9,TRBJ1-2,CASSLAGRTNYGYTF,TGTGCCAGCAGCTTAGCGGGCAGGACTAACTATGGCTACACCTTC
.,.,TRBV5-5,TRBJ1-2,CASSLAGILVGGYTF,TGTGCCAGCAGCTTGGCAGGGATTTTGGTGGGAGGCTACACCTTC
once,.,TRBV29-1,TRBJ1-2,CSVAQGNSGYTF,TGCAGCGTTGCTCAGGGGAACAGTGGCTACACCTTC
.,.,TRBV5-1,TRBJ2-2,CASGRAAGDTGELFF,TGCGCCAGCGGTCGGGCGGCCGGGGACACCGGGGAGCTGTTTTTT
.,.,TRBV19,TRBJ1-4,CASSPTSREKLFF,TGTGCCAGTAGCCCGACTAGTCGGGAAAAACTGTTTTTT
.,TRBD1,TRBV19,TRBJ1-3,CASSMDREDGNTIYF,TGTGCCAGTAGTATGGACAGGGAAGATGGAAACACCATATATTTT
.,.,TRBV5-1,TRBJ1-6,CASSLVPGRDNSPLHF,TGCGCCAGCAGCTTGGTTCCGGGGAGGGATAATTCACCCCTCCACTTT
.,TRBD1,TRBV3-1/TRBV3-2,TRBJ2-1,CASSLGGQGDHEQFF,TGTGCCAGCAGCCTGGGGGGACAGGGGGATCATGAGCAGTTCTTC
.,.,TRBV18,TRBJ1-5,CASSPQGDQPQHF,TGTGCCAGCTCACCACAGGGGGATCAGCCCCAGCATTTT
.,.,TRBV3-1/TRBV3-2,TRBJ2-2,CASSHPTGELFF,TGTGCCAGCAGCCACCCTACCGGGGAGCTGTTTTTT
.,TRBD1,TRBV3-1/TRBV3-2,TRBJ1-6,CASSQRVGTGVGSPLHF,TGTGCCAGCAGCCAAAGAGTGGGGACAGGGGTAGGGTCACCCCTCCACTTT
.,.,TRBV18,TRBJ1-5,CASSPQANQPQHF,TGTGCCAGCTCACCTCAGGCCAATCAGCCCCAGCATTTT
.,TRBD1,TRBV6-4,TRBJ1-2,CATKDRVWGYTF,TGTGCCACAAAGGACAGGGTTTGGGGCTACACCTTC
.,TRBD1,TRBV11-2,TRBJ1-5,CASSFRTGINQPQHF,TGTGCCAGCAGCTTCAGGACAGGGATAAATCAGCCCCAGCATTTT
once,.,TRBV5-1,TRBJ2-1,CASSLAGGLVSNEQFF,TGCGCCAGCAGCTTGGCCGGGGGACTGGTAAGCAATGAGCAGTTCTTC
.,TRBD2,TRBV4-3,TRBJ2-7,CASSQGAWGGEQYF,TGCGCCAGCAGCCAAGGGGCCTGGGGGGGCGAGCAGTACTTC
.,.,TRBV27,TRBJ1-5,CASSLRGSDQPQHF,TGTGCCAGCAGTTTACGAGGGAGCGATCAGCCCCAGCATTTT
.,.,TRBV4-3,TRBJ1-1,CASSQAPSLF,TGCGCCAGCAGCCAAGCCCCGAGCCTGTTT
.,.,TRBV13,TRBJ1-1,CASSLQGRTEAFF,TGTGCCAGCAGCTTACAGGGAAGAACTGAAGCTTTCTTT
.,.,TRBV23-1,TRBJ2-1,CASSLKRSSYNEQFF,TGCGCCAGCAGTCTAAAGCGAAGCTCCTACAATGAGCAGTTCTTC
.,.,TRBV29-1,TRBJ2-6,CSVEEEGNFYSGANVLTF,TGCAGCGTTGAAGAGGAGGGAAACTTTTATTCTGGGGCCAACGTCCTGACTTTC
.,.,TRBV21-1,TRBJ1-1,CASSISLQGARTEAFF,TGTGCCAGCAGCATAAGCCTTCAGGGGGCGCGCACTGAAGCTTTCTTT
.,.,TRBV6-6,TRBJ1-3,CASSIRGSSGNTIYF,TGTGCCAGCAGTATCCGCGGCTCTTCTGGAAACACCATATATTTT
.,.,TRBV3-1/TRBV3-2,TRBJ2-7,CASSPSGIEQYF,TGTGCCAGCAGCCCCTCGGGGATCGAGCAGTACTTC
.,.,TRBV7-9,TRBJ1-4,CASSLAPGIRPNEKLFF,TGTGCCAGCAGCTTAGCGCCAGGGATTCGTCCTAATGAAAAACTGTTTTTT
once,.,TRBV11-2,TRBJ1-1,CASSADSYTEAFF,TGTGCCAGCAGCGCTGACAGTTACACTGAAGCTTTCTTT
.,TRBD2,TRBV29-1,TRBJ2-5,CSAPSGGETQYF,TGCAGCGCTCCTAGCGGGGGAGAGACCCAGTACTTC
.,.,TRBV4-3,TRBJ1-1,CASSQERGGESAFF,TGCGCCAGCAGCCAAGAGAGGGGCGGGGAGTCGGCTTTCTTT
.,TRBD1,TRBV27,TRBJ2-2,CASRQGATGELFF,TGTGCCAGCAGACAGGGGGCCACCGGGGAGCTGTTTTTT
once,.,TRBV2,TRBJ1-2,CASTRDTLSEGNGYTF,TGTGCCAGCACCCGGGACACCCTCTCTGAAGGGAATGGCTACACCTTC
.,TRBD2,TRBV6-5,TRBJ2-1,CASSYWSGGYNEQFF,TGTGCCAGCAGTTACTGGAGCGGGGGGTACAATGAGCAGTTCTTC
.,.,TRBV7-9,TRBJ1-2,CASSLREVTDHYGYTF,TGTGCCAGCAGCTTGAGGGAAGTTACGGATCACTATGGCTACACCTTC
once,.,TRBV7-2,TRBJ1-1,CASSSFAGNTEAFF,TGTGCCAGCAGCTCTTTCGCAGGGAACACTGAAGCTTTCTTT
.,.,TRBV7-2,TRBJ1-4,CASSPGDTLNEKLFF,TGTGCCAGCAGCCCAGGGGACACCCTAAATGAAAAACTGTTTTTT
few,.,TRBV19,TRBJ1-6,CASSSVQGNSPLHF,TGTGCCAGTAGTTCGGTCCAGGGAAATTCACCCCTCCACTTT
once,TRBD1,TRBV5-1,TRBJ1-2,CASSLGTGRDYGYTF,TGCGCCAGCAGCTTGGGGACAGGGAGGGACTATGGCTACACCTTC
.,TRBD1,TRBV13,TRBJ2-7,CASSLGDRGEQYF,TGTGCCAGCAGCTTAGGCGACAGGGGCGAGCAGTACTTC
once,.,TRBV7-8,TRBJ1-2,CASPGEKDYGYTF,TGTGCCAGTCCAGGGGAGAAGGACTATGGCTACACCTTC
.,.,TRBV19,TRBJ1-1,CASSMQATNTEAFF,TGTGCCAGTAGTATGCAGGCAACGAACACTGAAGCTTTCTTT
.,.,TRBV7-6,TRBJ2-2,CASSLAQGGAGELFF,TGTGCCAGCAGCTTAGCCCAAGGGGGGGCCGGGGAGCTGTTTTTT
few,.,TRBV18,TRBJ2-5,CASSPVAEQETQYF,TGTGCCAGCTCACCAGTTGCAGAACAAGAGACCCAGTACTTC
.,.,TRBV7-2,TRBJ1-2,CASSPQGTYGYTF,TGTGCCAGCAGCCCGCAGGGCACCTATGGCTACACCTTC
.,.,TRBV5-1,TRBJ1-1,CASTRASPGVTEAFF,TGCGCCAGCACCAGGGCCAGTCCAGGGGTGACTGAAGCTTTCTTT
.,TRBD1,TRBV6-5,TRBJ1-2,CASTRGQDGYTF,TGTGCCAGCACCAGGGGGCAAGATGGCTACACCTTC
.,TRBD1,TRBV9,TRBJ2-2,CASSPPGTGRTEELFF,TGTGCCAGCAGCCCCCCCGGGACAGGTCGCACCGAGGAGCTGTTTTTT
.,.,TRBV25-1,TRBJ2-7,CASSEYDSSYEQYF,TGTGCCAGCAGTGAATACGACAGCTCCTACGAGCAGTACTTC
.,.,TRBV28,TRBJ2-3,CASRRGQGDTDTQYF,TGTGCCAGCAGGCGCGGACAAGGGGACACAGATACGCAGTATTTT
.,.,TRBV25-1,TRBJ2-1,CASRRDPADYEQFF,TGTGCCAGCAGGCGGGACCCGGCTGACTATGAGCAGTTCTTC
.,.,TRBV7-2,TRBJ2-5,CASSLHPKSSAAQETQYF,TGTGCCAGCAGCCTTCACCCCAAAAGCAGCGCCGCCCAAGAGACCCAGTACTTC